This entry describes one T cell receptor (beta chain). This entry comes from a study of tumor-infiltrating lymphocytes in localized non-small cell lung cancer. The table came from immunoSEQ multiplex PCR; TCRdb's copy has only in-frame clones and leaves some out. The repertoire holds about 16,000 clones, with over 70% as singletons. The sequencing sample was made of lung tumor tissue. The sequence was obtained from a human donor with non-small cell lung cancer.

The DNA of the CDR3 is TGTGCCAGCAGCGCACAGGGGGATCAGCCCCAGCATTTT. It yields the protein CASSAQGDQPQHF. The chain recombines TRBV11-2 with TRBJ1-5, with TRBD1 identical over 8 bases. In germline, CDR1 is SGHAT, CDR2 FQNNGV. CDR3 length: 13 residues. Unmatched junction bases numbered 2, after V lost 5 bases and J lost 5 bases.